The 29 T cell receptor beta chains below were found in one sample sequenced in a study of Graves' ophthalmopathy and Graves' hyperthyroidism. TCR beta CDR3 regions were amplified from RNA transcripts. First-round RT-PCR relied on HTBI primers, and a second-round multiplex PCR came next. Each CDR3 protein gets one entry after TCRdb re-called the multiplex PCR reads with MiXCR. Of approximately 640,000 distinct CDR3 sequences detected, roughly 39% appear once; the ten largest clones hold over 2.5%. Sequencing was done on a sample of peripheral blood. Source of these receptors: an adult man with Graves' ophthalmopathy.

Comments on this clonotype: Being one base from a much bigger clone, this may be a read error. V and J are TRBV6-1 and TRBJ1-5; D ambiguous. The CDR3 totals 16 residues. CDR1 is MNHNS, CDR2 SASEGT, per germline. V was clipped by 7 bases and J by 3 bases, with 19 bases between them. This chain's CDR3 is CASTPARNRPNQPQHF. CDR3 DNA sequence: TGTGCCAGCACTCCGGCCCGGAACAGACCCAATCAGCCCCAGCATTTT.

This chain links TRBV10-3 with TRBJ1-4; D possibly corresponds to TRBD1 (5 bases). V shed 3 bases and J shed 5 bases, with 13 bases lying between them. From germline, CDR1 is ENHRY and CDR2 SYGVKD. There are 15 residues in the CDR3. CDR3 bases: TGTGCCATCAGTGATAGGATAGGGGTCAATGAAAAACTGTTTTTT. This gives the protein CAISDRIGVNEKLFF.

The chain uses TRBV14 and TRBJ1-1, with TRBD1 as a possible D gene (6 bases). The CDR3 runs to 16 residues. In germline, CDR1 is SGHDN, CDR2 FVKESK. V was trimmed by 6 bases and J by 3 bases, leaving 20 bases between them. The CDR3 loop reads CASSPQGRRKYTEAFF. For the CDR3, the DNA is TGTGCCAGCAGTCCACAGGGTCGGAGGAAGTACACTGAAGCTTTCTTT.

This clonotype was recorded many times. The chain uses TRBV29-1 and TRBJ2-2; D remains ambiguous. This CDR3 region has 12 residues. Trimming pared 4 bases from V and 6 bases from J, leaving 9 bases between. In germline, CDR1 is SQVTM, CDR2 ANQGSEA. DNA of the CDR3: TGCAGCGTTGTAGTTAGGGCCGGGGAGCTGTTTTTT. It is translated as CSVVVRAGELFF.

A single count supports this clonotype. The chain is built from TRBV10-3 and TRBJ1-4, with 9 nucleotides matching TRBD1. CDR3 size: 15 residues. Germline CDR1 is ENHRY and CDR2 is SYGVKD. The J segment lost 8 bases and the V segment lost 4 bases, leaving 8 bases of the junction unmatched. Written as DNA, the CDR3 is TGTGCCATCAGTGTTAACGACAGGGGGAACGAAAAACTGTTTTTT. It yields the protein CAISVNDRGNEKLFF.

This clonotype was picked up a small number of times. The rearrangement links TRBV9 to TRBJ2-5; the match to TRBD1 covers 9 bases. Losses at the gene ends were 3 bases for V and 5 bases for J; bases not matched to a gene: 11. CDR1 and CDR2 from the germline V gene are SGDLS and YYNGEE. CDR3 length: 16 amino acids. The CDR3 DNA is TGTGCCAGCAGCGCACAATCGGGACAGGGTTGGGAGACCCAGTACTTC. Translated: CASSAQSGQGWETQYF.

The sample holds a few counts of this clonotype. One base away lies a much larger clone, so this may be a sequencing read error. V usage is TRBV13 and J usage is TRBJ1-1; 7 positions match TRBD1. Germline V gene sequence: CDR1 PRHDT, CDR2 FYEKMQ (reference sequence). The CDR3 runs to 16 residues. With V trimmed by 5 bases and J by 3 bases, 12 bases remained unmatched. CDR3 in DNA: TGTGCCAGCAGCGCGAGGGACAGAGAGATGGACACTGAAGCTTTCTTT. Protein: CASSARDREMDTEAFF.

This clonotype was seen repeatedly, ten times or more. The chain joins TRBV9 to TRBJ2-2, with D unresolved. The CDR3 runs to 13 residues. Trimming took off 3 bases at V and 8 bases at J, with 11 bases between the two ends. Germline loops: CDR1 SGDLS, CDR2 YYNGEE. CDR3 coding DNA: TGTGCCAGCAGCGCCCTCGAGAGTGGGGAGCTGTTTTTT. Protein product: CASSALESGELFF.

About this clonotype itself: A much larger clone is a single base away; this may be a read error. The genes are TRBV2 and TRBJ1-6; 7 positions match TRBD1. The CDR3 length is 16 residues. With 5 bases clipped from V and 10 bases from J, the junction kept 14 bases outside the gene matches. The germline V gene has CDR1 SNHLY and CDR2 FYNNEI. For the CDR3, the DNA is TGTGCCAGCAGTTTATCCAGGGACAGTGCTAAATCACCCCTCCACTTT. It specifies CASSLSRDSAKSPLHF.

About this clonotype itself: At one end the junction does not follow the germline gene, possibly because of a read error. The rearrangement joins TRBV10-3 to TRBJ2-7; TRBD1 matches 9 bases. The CDR3 has 17 amino acids. Germline assignment: CDR1 ENHRY and CDR2 SYGVKD. CDR3 nucleotide sequence: TGTGCCAGCAGTTCCCAGGACAGGGGACATCTGTCCTACGAGCAGTACTTC. Translating it yields CASSSQDRGHLSYEQYF.

The genes are TRBV6-2 or TRBV6-3 and TRBJ2-7; TRBD1 aligns across 9 bases. The CDR3 sequence is 16 residues long. Germline V gives CDR1 MNHEY, CDR2 SVGEGT. V lost 6 bases to trimming and J lost 5 bases; unmatched junction nucleotides: 14. CDR3 residues: CASRSFRDRAMHEQYF. In nucleotides, the CDR3 is TGTGCCAGCAGATCTTTCCGGGACAGGGCGATGCACGAGCAGTACTTC.

To note about this clonotype: Being one base from a much bigger clone, this may be a read error. The chain carries TRBV2 and TRBJ2-7; D perhaps matches TRBD1 (6 bases). V was clipped by 10 bases and J by 2 bases, with 18 bases between them. The CDR3 has 14 amino acids. The V gene's germline CDR1 is SNHLY and CDR2 FYNNEI. CDR3: CANNPQGHAYEQYF. For the CDR3, the DNA is TGTGCCAACAACCCTCAGGGGCACGCCTACGAGCAGTACTTC.

This chain connects TRBV7-2 to TRBJ1-1; D remains ambiguous. Germline CDR1 reads SGHTA; CDR2 reads FQGNSA. There are 14 residues in the CDR3. The V end was cut by 11 bases, the J end by 4 bases, with 20 bases between. This CDR3 is CAWTEAHPGTEAFF. The CDR3 DNA reads TGTGCCTGGACCGAGGCCCACCCGGGCACTGAAGCTTTCTTT. The full variable domain, its missing parts supplied by reference TRBV7-2 and TRBJ1-1, is GAGVSQSPSNKVTEKGKDVELRCDPISGHTALYWYRQSLGQGLEFLIYFQGNSAPDKSGLPSDRFSAERTGGSVSTLTIQRTQQEDSAVYLCAWTEAHPGTEAFFGQGTRLTVV.

Note on this clonotype: This clone may be a read error of a much larger clone one base away. This is likely a read error, given that the CDR3 carries no conserved phenylalanine or tryptophan at its end. The J gene is TRBJ1-2, the V gene TRBV20-1; 12 nucleotides match TRBD1. The germline V gene encodes CDR1 DFQATT and CDR2 SNEGSKA (reference sequence). The CDR3 spans 16 residues. The ends lost 1 base at V and 1 base at J; junction bases unmatched: 4. The CDR3 DNA reads TGCAGTGCTAGAGCGGGACAGGGGGCGCGTAACTATGGCTACACCTAC. Protein: CSARAGQGARNYGYTY.

This chain joins TRBV7-9 and TRBJ1-5, with D possibly matching TRBD1 (5 bases). Germline-derived CDR1 and CDR2 are SEHNR and FQNEAQ (reference sequence). This CDR3 spans 15 amino acids. V was trimmed by 4 bases and J by 11 bases, leaving 21 bases between them. Here the CDR3 DNA reads TGTGCCAGCAGCTCGCCGGGACGTATTCAAGAGACCCAGCATTTT. Translated, it gives CASSSPGRIQETQHF.

This clonotype has only a few counts. Likely a read error: the CDR3 ends without its conserved phenylalanine or tryptophan. It is unclear where the CDR3 begins or ends on the DNA, so no DNA is shown, and the CDR3 is as TCRdb lists it. This sequence joins TRBV7-2 and TRBJ1-2. The CDR3 is 9 residues long, counting both termini. CDR1 is SGHTA, CDR2 FQGNSA, per germline. This chain's CDR3 is CASSLVTAG.

This clonotype was picked up many times. The genes are TRBV2 and TRBJ2-7; 7 bases are a match to TRBD2. Germline V lookup: CDR1 SNHLY, CDR2 FYNNEI. This CDR3 has 14 residues. V was pared by 9 bases and J by 6 bases, with 14 bases of the junction left unmatched. The CDR3 reads CASSALGGGSEQYF. The CDR3 nucleotides read TGTGCCAGTTCGGCTCTTGGCGGGGGTTCCGAGCAGTACTTC.

This clonotype was observed at least ten times. This chain links TRBV2 with TRBJ1-1, with D possibly being TRBD1 (5 bases). This CDR3 has 13 amino acids. Germline values: CDR1 SNHLY, CDR2 FYNNEI. V shed 7 bases and J shed 1 base, with 10 bases lying between them. Here the CDR3 reads CASTQDQNTEAFF. CDR3 nucleotide sequence: TGTGCCAGCACACAGGACCAGAACACTGAAGCTTTCTTT.

V and J are TRBV7-3 and TRBJ1-2; D is unresolved. CDR3 length: 13 residues. The V gene lost 6 bases and the J gene lost 2 bases, with 10 bases spanning the gap. Germline V gene lookup returns CDR1 SGHTA and CDR2 FQGTGA. CDR3 region: CASRRGQNYGYTF. Here the CDR3 DNA reads TGTGCCAGCAGGCGAGGGCAGAACTATGGCTACACCTTC.

This clonotype was seen repeatedly, ten times or more. The chain employs TRBV12-5 and TRBJ2-7, with 9 bases identical to TRBD1. Germline V gene lookup returns CDR1 LGHNT and CDR2 FRNRAP. Trimming took 6 bases from V and 5 from J; bases not matched to a gene: 5. This CDR3 has 13 amino acids. The chain's CDR3 is CASGRQGVDEQYF. For the CDR3, the DNA is TGTGCTAGTGGGAGACAGGGGGTTGACGAGCAGTACTTC. The complete variable domain, with remaining parts taken from reference TRBV12-5 and TRBJ2-7, reads DARVTQTPRHKVTEMGQEVTMRCQPILGHNTVFWYRQTMMQGLELLAYFRNRAPLDDSGMPKDRFSAEMPDATLATLKIQPSEPRDSAVYFCASGRQGVDEQYFGPGTRLTVT.

In the case of this clonotype: Just one base apart from a much larger clone, this may be a read error. Because the CDR3 is missing its conserved closing phenylalanine or tryptophan, this is likely a read error. The chain employs TRBV7-8 and TRBJ1-2; weak D call: TRBD1 (5 bases). Per germline, CDR1 SGHVS and CDR2 FQNEAQ. This CDR3 spans 14 amino acids. With 5 bases removed from V and 3 bases from J, the gap between germline ends came to 13 bases. This CDR3 is CASSGRDGDYGYTY. CDR3 coding DNA: TGTGCCAGCAGCGGCCGGGACGGGGACTATGGCTACACCTAC.

The J gene is TRBJ2-5, the V gene TRBV29-1; 8 bases map to TRBD2. The CDR3 consists of 14 residues. The germline CDR1 and CDR2 sequences are SQVTM and ANQGSEA. V lost 8 bases and J lost 6; bases outside the gene matches: 14. CDR3 sequence (DNA): TGCAGCACCCAGCTACTAGCGGCGGCACAGACCCAGTACTTC. Translating it yields CSTQLLAAAQTQYF. The variable domain in full, with the rest retrieved from reference TRBV29-1 and TRBJ2-5, is SAVISQKPSRDICQRGTSLTIQCQVDSQVTMMFWYRQQPGQSLTLIATANQGSEATYESGFVIDKFPISRPNLTFSTLTVSNMSPEDSSIYLCSTQLLAAAQTQYFGPGTRLLVL.

This clonotype was detected many times. The chain links TRBV29-1 to TRBJ2-7, with 10 bases matching TRBD1. In germline, CDR1 is SQVTM, CDR2 ANQGSEA. The CDR3 extends over 14 amino acids. The junction had 6 bases not matched to a gene; V was cut back by 2 bases and J by 5 bases. The CDR3 nucleotides read TGCAGCGTTGAATCCGGGACAGGGGACCACGAGCAGTACTTC. As protein: CSVESGTGDHEQYF.

This chain connects TRBV24-1 to TRBJ2-1; D is uncertain. Germline V gene sequence: CDR1 KGHDR, CDR2 SFDVKD. This CDR3 is 14 amino acids long. Between the trimmed V and J ends, which lost 4 bases and 0 bases, there was a span of 6 bases. As DNA, the CDR3 is TGTGCCACCAGTGACACTTACTCCTACAATGAGCAGTTCTTC. Protein sequence: CATSDTYSYNEQFF.

This clonotype was seen more than once but under ten times. The chain uses TRBV7-9 and TRBJ1-5, with a weak D call TRBD1 (5 bases). With 6 bases removed from V and 6 bases from J, the gap between germline ends came to 18 bases. CDR1 SEHNR and CDR2 FQNEAQ come from the germline V gene (reference sequence). The CDR3 contains 15 residues. CDR3: CASSAQGTKSQPQHF. CDR3 sequence (DNA): TGTGCCAGCAGTGCTCAGGGAACAAAGTCTCAGCCCCAGCATTTT.

The chain recombines TRBV6-2 or TRBV6-3 with TRBJ2-7; 8 bases fit TRBD2. Germline V CDR1 and CDR2: MNHEY, SVGEGT. This CDR3 has 15 amino acids. J gave up 2 bases and V 10 bases, and 13 bases lay outside the gene matches. The CDR3, as DNA: TGTGCCACCCTGGGGAGCGGGGGCCCAACCTACGAGCAGTACTTC. Translated, it gives CATLGSGGPTYEQYF.

This clonotype occurred once. One end of the junction varies from germline; a read error may be responsible. J is TRBJ2-7 and V is TRBV7-2; TRBD2 agrees at 12 bases. Germline CDR1 is SGHTA and CDR2 is FQGNSA. The CDR3 runs 19 residues. The CDR3, as DNA: TGCGCCAGCAGCCAAGAGCGGTGGCTAGCGGGGGGGCCATTCTACGAGCAGTACTTC. Translating it yields CASSQERWLAGGPFYEQYF.

The chain links TRBV2 to TRBJ2-5; no clear D. In germline, CDR1 is SNHLY, CDR2 FYNNEI. The CDR3 is 15 residues long. The CDR3 protein is CASPGRKYGQETQYF. The CDR3 coding sequence is TGTGCTAGCCCCGGACGGAAGTATGGCCAAGAGACCCAGTACTTC.

V usage is TRBV2 and J usage is TRBJ1-4, with a weak D call TRBD1 (6 bases). The CDR3 covers 16 residues. The V end was cut by 1 base, the J end by 6 bases, with 15 bases between. Germline CDR1 is SNHLY and CDR2 is FYNNEI. The CDR3: CASSEDWGREDEKLFF. CDR3 coding DNA: TGTGCCAGCAGTGAAGACTGGGGGCGCGAGGATGAAAAACTGTTTTTT.